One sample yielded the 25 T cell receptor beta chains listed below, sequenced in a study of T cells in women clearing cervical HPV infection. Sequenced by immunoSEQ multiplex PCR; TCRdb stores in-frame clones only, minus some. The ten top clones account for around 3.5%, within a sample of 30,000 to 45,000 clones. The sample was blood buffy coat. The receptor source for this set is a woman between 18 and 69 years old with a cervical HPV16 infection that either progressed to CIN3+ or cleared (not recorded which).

CDR3 amino acids: CASSSPLPDTQYF. The CDR3 bases that were read are TGTGCCAGCAGCTCCCCCCTACCAGATACG. This sequence joins TRBV7-6 and TRBJ2-3; no clear D. The read terminates 3 residues ahead of where the CDR3 ends, so the germline J gene completes it. V was cut by 4 bases and J by 4 bases, with 9 bases left in between. Per germline, CDR1 SGHVS and CDR2 FNYEAQ. The CDR3 has 13 amino acids.

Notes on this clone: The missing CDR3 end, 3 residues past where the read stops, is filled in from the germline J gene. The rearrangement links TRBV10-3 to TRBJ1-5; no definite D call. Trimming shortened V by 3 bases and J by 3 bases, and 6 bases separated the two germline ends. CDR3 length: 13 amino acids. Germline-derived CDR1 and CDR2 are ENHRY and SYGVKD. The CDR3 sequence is CAISDTVNQPQHF. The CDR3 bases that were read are TGTGCCATCAGTGATACTGTCAATCAGCCC.

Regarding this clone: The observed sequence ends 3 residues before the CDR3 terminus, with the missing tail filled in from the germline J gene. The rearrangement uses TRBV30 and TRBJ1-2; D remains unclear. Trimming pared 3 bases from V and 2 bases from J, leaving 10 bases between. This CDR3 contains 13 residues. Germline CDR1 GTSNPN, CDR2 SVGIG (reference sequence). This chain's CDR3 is CAWSLLVNYGYTF. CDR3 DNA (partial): TGTGCCTGGAGCCTACTTGTCAACTATGGC.

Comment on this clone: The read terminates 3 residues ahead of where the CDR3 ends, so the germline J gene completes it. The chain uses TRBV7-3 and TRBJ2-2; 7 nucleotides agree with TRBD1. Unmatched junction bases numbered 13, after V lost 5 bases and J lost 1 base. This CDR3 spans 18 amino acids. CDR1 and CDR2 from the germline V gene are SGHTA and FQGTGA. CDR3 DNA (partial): TGTGCCAGCAGCCCCCCGGTAGGGGCAGGGGGGAACACCGGGGAG. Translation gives CASSPPVGAGGNTGE. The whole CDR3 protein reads CASSPPVGAGGNTGELFF.

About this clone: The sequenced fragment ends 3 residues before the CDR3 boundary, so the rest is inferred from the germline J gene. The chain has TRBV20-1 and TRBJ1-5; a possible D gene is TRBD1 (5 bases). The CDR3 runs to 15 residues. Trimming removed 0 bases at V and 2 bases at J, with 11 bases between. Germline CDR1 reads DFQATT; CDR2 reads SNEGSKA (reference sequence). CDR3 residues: CSARDRGAGNQPQHF. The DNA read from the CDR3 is TGCAGTGCTAGAGATCGAGGGGCCGGCAATCAGCCC.

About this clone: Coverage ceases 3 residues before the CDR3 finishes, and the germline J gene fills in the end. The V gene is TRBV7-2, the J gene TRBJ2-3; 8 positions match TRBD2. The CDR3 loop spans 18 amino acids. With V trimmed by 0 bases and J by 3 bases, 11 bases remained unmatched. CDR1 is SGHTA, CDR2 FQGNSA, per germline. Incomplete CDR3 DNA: TGTGCCAGCAGCTTAGCCCCCGGGCCGGGGGGGCCGACAGATACG. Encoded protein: CASSLAPGPGGPTDT. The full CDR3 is CASSLAPGPGGPTDTQYF.

The CDR3: CASSLKRQSYEQYF. CDR3 DNA, as far as it was read: TGTGCCAGCAGCTTAAAGAGACAGTCGTACGAG. This sequence joins TRBV7-2 and TRBJ2-7; weak D call: TRBD1 (5 bases). The read is 3 residues too short to cover the CDR3 end, so that end is filled in from the germline J gene. V dropped 2 bases and J dropped 4 bases, with 12 bases sitting between them. Germline assignment: CDR1 SGHTA and CDR2 FQGNSA. This CDR3 is 14 amino acids long.

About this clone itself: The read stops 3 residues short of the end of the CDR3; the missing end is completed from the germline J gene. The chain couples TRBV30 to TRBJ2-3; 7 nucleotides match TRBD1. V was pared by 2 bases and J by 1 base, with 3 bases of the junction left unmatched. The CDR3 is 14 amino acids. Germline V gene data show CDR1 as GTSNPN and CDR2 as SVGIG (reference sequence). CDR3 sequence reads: CAWSTGTGTDTQYF. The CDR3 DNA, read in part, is TGTGCCTGGAGTACCGGGACAGGCACAGATACG.

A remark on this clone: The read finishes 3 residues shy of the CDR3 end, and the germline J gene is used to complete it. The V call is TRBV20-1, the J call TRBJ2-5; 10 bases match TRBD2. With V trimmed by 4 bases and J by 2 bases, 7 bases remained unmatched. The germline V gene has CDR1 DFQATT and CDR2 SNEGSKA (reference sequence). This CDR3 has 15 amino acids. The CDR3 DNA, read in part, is TGCAGTGCTAAGGGTAGCGGGAGGACTCAAGAGACC. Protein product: CSAKGSGRTQET. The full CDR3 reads CSAKGSGRTQETQYF.

The sequenced part of the CDR3 DNA is TGTGCCAGCAGCTTAGGGCCGGGGAACTCTGGAAACACC. As protein: CASSLGPGNSGNT. The CDR3 reads in full as CASSLGPGNSGNTIYF. This chain joins TRBV7-3 and TRBJ1-3; no clear D gene. The read is 3 residues too short to cover the CDR3 end, so that end is filled in from the germline J gene. Trimming removed 2 bases at V and 0 bases at J, with 11 bases between. The germline CDR1 and CDR2 sequences are SGHTA and FQGTGA. This CDR3 region has 16 residues.

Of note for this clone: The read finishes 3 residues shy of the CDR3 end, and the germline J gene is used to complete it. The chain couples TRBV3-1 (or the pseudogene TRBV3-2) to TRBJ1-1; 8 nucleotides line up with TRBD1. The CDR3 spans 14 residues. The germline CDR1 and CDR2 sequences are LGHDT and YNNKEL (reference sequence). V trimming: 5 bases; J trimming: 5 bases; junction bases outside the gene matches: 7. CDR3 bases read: TGTGCCAGCAGCTTTTACAGGGGGGGAACTGAA. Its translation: CASSFYRGGTE. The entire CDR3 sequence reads CASSFYRGGTEAFF.

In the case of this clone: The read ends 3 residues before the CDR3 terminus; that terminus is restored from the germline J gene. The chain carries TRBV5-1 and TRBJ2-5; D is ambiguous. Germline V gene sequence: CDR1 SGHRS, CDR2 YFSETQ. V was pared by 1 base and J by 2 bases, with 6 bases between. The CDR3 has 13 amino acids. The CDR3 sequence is CASSLIQQETQYF. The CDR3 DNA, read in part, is TGCGCCAGCAGCTTGATTCAGCAAGAGACC.

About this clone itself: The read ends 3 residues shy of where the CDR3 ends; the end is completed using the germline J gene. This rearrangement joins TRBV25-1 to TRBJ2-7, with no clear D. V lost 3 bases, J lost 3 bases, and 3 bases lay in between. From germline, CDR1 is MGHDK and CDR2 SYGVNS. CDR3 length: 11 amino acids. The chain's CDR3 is CASSDHYEQYF. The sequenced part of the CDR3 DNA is TGTGCCAGCAGTGACCACTACGAG.

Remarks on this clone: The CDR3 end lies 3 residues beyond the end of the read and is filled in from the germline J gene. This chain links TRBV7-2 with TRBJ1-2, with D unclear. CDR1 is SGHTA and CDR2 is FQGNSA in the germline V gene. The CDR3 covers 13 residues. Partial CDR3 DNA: TGTGCCAGCGAAGCGGGAGTAGGCCACGAC. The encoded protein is CASEAGVGHD. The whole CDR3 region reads CASEAGVGHDYTF.

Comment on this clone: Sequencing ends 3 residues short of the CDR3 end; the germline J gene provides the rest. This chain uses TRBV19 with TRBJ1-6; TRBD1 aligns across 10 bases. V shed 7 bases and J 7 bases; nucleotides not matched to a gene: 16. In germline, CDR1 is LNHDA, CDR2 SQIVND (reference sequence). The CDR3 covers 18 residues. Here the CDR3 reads CASTLPSGQGSTNSPLHF. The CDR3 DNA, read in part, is TGTGCCAGTACCCTACCGTCGGGACAGGGGTCGACCAATTCACCC.

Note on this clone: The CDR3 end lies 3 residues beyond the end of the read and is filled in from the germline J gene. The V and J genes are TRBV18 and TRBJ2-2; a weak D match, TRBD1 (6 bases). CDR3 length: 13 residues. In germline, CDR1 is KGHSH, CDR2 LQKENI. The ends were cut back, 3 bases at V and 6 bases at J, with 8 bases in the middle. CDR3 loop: CASSPGQPGELFF. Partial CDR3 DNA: TGTGCCAGCTCACCCGGACAGCCCGGGGAG.

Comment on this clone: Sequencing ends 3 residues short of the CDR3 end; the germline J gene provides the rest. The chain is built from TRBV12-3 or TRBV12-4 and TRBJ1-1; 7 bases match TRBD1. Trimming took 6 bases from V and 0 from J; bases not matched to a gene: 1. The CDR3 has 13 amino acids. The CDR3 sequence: CASRGTVNTEAFF. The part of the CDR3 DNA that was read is TGTGCCAGCAGAGGGACAGTGAACACTGAA.

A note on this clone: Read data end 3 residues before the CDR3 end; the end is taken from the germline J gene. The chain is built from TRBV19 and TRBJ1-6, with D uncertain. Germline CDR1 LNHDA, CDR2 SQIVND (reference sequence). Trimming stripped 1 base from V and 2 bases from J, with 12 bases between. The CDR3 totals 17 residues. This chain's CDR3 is CASSIGHLLTYNSPLHF. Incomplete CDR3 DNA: TGTGCCAGTAGTATAGGGCACCTTCTCACCTATAATTCACCC.

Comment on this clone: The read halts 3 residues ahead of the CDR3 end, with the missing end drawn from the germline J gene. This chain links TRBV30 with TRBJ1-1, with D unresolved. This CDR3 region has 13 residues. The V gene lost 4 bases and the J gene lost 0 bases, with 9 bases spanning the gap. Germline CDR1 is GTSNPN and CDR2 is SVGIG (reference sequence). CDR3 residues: CAWKQPMNTEAFF. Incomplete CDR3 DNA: TGTGCCTGGAAACAGCCTATGAACACTGAA. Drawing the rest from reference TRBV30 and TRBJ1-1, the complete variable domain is SQTIHQWPATLVQPVGSPLSLECTVEGTSNPNLYWYRQAAGRGLQLLFYSVGIGQISSEVPQNLSASRPQDRQFILSSKKLLLSDSGFYLCAWKQPMNTEAFFGQGTRLTVV.

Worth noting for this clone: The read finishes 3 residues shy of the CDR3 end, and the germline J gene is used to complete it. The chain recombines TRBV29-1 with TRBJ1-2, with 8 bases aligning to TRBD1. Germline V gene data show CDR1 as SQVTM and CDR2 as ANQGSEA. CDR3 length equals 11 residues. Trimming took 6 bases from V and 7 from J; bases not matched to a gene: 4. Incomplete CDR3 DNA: TGCAGCGTCCCAGGGGGCCCTGGC. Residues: CSVPGGPG. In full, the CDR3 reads CSVPGGPGYTF. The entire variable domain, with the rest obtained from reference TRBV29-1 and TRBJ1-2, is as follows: SAVISQKPSRDICQRGTSLTIQCQVDSQVTMMFWYRQQPGQSLTLIATANQGSEATYESGFVIDKFPISRPNLTFSTLTVSNMSPEDSSIYLCSVPGGPGYTFGSGTRLTVV.

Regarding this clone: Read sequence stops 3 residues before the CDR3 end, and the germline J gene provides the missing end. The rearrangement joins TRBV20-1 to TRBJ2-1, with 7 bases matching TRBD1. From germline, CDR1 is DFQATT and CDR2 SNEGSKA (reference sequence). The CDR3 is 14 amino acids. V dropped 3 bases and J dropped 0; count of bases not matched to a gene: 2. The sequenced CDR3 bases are TGCAGTGCTAGTCGACAGGGCTCCTACAATGAG. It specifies CSASRQGSYNE. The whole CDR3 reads CSASRQGSYNEQFF.

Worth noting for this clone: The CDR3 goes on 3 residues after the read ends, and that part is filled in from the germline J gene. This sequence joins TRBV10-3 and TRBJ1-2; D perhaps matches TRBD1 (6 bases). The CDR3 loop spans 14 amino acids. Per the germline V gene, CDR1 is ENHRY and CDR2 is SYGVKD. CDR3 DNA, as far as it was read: TGTGCCATCAGTGAGTCGGGAGCCCAGGGGGGC. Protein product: CAISESGAQGG. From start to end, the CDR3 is CAISESGAQGGYTF.

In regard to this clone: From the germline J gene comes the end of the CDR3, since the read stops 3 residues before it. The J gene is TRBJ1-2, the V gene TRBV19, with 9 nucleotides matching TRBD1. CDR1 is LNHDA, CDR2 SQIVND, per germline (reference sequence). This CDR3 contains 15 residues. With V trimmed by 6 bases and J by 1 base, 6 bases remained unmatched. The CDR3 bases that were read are TGTGCCAGTAGGCTAGGACAGGGGATTAACTATGGC. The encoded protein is CASRLGQGINYG. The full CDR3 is CASRLGQGINYGYTF.

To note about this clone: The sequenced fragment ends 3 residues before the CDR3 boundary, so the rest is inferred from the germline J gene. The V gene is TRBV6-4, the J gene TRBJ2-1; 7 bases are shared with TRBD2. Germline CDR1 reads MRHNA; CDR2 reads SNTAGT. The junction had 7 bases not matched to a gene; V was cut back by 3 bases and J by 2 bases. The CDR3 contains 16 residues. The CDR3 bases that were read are TGTGCCAGCAGTGAGGTGGCGGGGGACCCCTACAATGAG. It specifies CASSEVAGDPYNE. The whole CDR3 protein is CASSEVAGDPYNEQFF.

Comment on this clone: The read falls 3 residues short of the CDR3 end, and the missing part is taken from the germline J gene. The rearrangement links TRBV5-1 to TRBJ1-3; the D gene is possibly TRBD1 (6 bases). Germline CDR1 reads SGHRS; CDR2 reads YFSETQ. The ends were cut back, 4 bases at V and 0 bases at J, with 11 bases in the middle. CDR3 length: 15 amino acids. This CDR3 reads CASSPQQGSGNTIYF. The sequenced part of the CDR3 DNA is TGCGCCAGCAGCCCACAACAGGGCTCTGGAAACACC. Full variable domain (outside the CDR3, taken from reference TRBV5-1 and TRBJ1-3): KAGVTQTPRYLIKTRGQQVTLSCSPISGHRSVSWYQQTPGQGLQFLFEYFSETQRNKGNFPGRFSGRQFSNSRSEMNVSTLELGDSALYLCASSPQQGSGNTIYFGEGSWLTVV.